This is a list of T cell receptor beta chains from one sample in a study of blood T cell repertoires in COVID-19. Measured with immunoSEQ multiplex PCR; TCRdb has only the in-frame clones, and not every one. The sample shows a few hundred thousand clones, approximately 85% of them seen only once. The sequencing input was PBMCs or T cells enriched from blood (not recorded which). Receptor source: a woman aged 45-65 years who had been exposed to COVID-19. Both conserved end residues are part of each CDR3. Each record gives: J gene, D gene, clone size, V gene, CDR3 DNA, CDR3 protein. A D gene is named only where the DNA matches it firmly. Only part of the rows carry a size: once, few, many, or a class if the clone is expanded.

TRBJ2-3,NA,NA,TRBV6-1,TGTGCCAGCAGTGAATCTAGCCCCACAGATACGCAGTATTTT,CASSESSPTDTQYF
TRBJ1-4,TRBD1,NA,TRBV9,TGTGCCAGCAGCGCCGGGACAGGGGGGGAAAAACTGTTTTTT,CASSAGTGGEKLFF
TRBJ2-1,TRBD2,NA,TRBV6-5,TGTGCCAGCAGTACATTAGCGGGGGGTAAAAATGAGCAGTTCTTC,CASSTLAGGKNEQFF
TRBJ2-1,TRBD2,NA,TRBV7-2,TGTGCCAGCAGCTTCCAGCGGGGGGCCGTCAATGAGCAGTTCTTC,CASSFQRGAVNEQFF
TRBJ2-5,NA,NA,TRBV28,TGTGCCAGCAGTCCCCGGAGGGGTCAAGAGACCCAGTACTTC,CASSPRRGQETQYF
TRBJ1-5,NA,NA,TRBV10-3,TGTGCCATCAGTGAGTTCAGAATTAGCAATCAGCCCCAGCATTTT,CAISEFRISNQPQHF
TRBJ1-2,NA,NA,TRBV7-9,TGTGCCAGCAGCTTAGACAATGCAGGAGGGTATGGCTACACCTTC,CASSLDNAGGYGYTF
TRBJ1-1,NA,NA,TRBV29-1,TGCAGCGTTCAGGGGAACACTGAAGCTTTCTTT,CSVQGNTEAFF
TRBJ2-3,NA,NA,TRBV19,TGTGCCAGTAGTCCGAGGGGGAAGGATACGCAGTATTTT,CASSPRGKDTQYF
TRBJ2-3,TRBD1,once,TRBV7-2,TGTGCCAGCAGCCAGGGACAGCGCACAGATACGCAGTATTTT,CASSQGQRTDTQYF
TRBJ2-5,TRBD1,NA,TRBV29-1,TGCAGCGTCGCACCGTCAGCCGGGACAGGGTGGGAGACCCAGTACTTC,CSVAPSAGTGWETQYF
TRBJ2-2,NA,few,TRBV5-1,TGCGCCAGCAGCCTTCTCAACACCGGGGAGCTGTTTTTT,CASSLLNTGELFF
TRBJ1-1,NA,NA,TRBV11-2,TGTGCCAGCAGCTTAGAGTCGGGGGAGACCGAAGCTTTCTTT,CASSLESGETEAFF
TRBJ2-7,NA,NA,TRBV10-2,TGCGCCAGCACTTCGAGGGATGAGAGGTACGAGCAGTACTTC,CASTSRDERYEQYF
TRBJ1-1,TRBD1,NA,TRBV10-3,TGTGCCATCAGGAAAACAGGGGAGGCGAACACTGAAGCTTTCTTT,CAIRKTGEANTEAFF
TRBJ2-2,NA,NA,TRBV27,TGTGCCAGCAGTAACTGGGACCTGACTAGGTCCGGGGAGCTGTTTTTT,CASSNWDLTRSGELFF
TRBJ2-1,NA,NA,TRBV10-3,TGTGCCATCAGTGATGTTTTGGGCAGGGGCGCAAATGAGCAGTTCTTC,CAISDVLGRGANEQFF
TRBJ2-2,TRBD2,NA,TRBV9,TGTGCCAGCAGCGTGGGGGGGTTCAACACCGGGGAGCTGTTTTTT,CASSVGGFNTGELFF
TRBJ1-1,TRBD1,once,TRBV10-2,TGCGCCAGCTCCCCGACAGGGGTATACACTGAAGCTTTCTTT,CASSPTGVYTEAFF
TRBJ2-3,NA,NA,TRBV6-2/TRBV6-3,TGTGCCAGCAGTCTTTACTCCGTCGATACGCAGTATTTT,CASSLYSVDTQYF
TRBJ1-2,TRBD1,NA,TRBV3-1/TRBV3-2,TGTGCCAGCAGCCAAGCGACAGGGGGATATGGCTACACCTTC,CASSQATGGYGYTF
TRBJ2-6,NA,NA,TRBV5-1,TGCGCCAGCAGCACGGTTGGGGGGGCGTCTGGGGCCAACGTCCTGACTTTC,CASSTVGGASGANVLTF
TRBJ1-3,NA,NA,TRBV15,TGTGCCACCAGCAGAGATTACAGGGAAGGAAACACCATATATTTT,CATSRDYREGNTIYF
TRBJ2-3,NA,once,TRBV20-1,TGCAGTGCCACACAGGTTGATACGCAGTATTTT,CSATQVDTQYF
TRBJ2-3,TRBD2,NA,TRBV2,TGTGCCAGCAGTGACAGCGGGGGGTACACAGATACGCAGTATTTT,CASSDSGGYTDTQYF
TRBJ1-2,NA,NA,TRBV3-1/TRBV3-2,TGTGCCAGCAGACAAGTAGACAGATCCTATGGCTACACCTTC,CASRQVDRSYGYTF
TRBJ1-1,NA,few,TRBV5-6,TGTGCCAGCAGCTTGGGCTTCAGTCTTCGGGGGAACACTGAAGCTTTCTTT,CASSLGFSLRGNTEAFF
TRBJ1-5,NA,NA,TRBV4-1,TGCGCCAGCAGCCAAACACTTACTCTAGGATATAGCAATCAGCCCCAGCATTTT,CASSQTLTLGYSNQPQHF
TRBJ1-6,NA,NA,TRBV27,TGTGCCAGCAGTTTCTCAGTCTATAATTCACCCCTCCACTTT,CASSFSVYNSPLHF
TRBJ2-7,NA,NA,TRBV14,TGTGCCAGCAGCCAAGATGCCAGGGTGGGGTCCTACGAGCAGTACTTC,CASSQDARVGSYEQYF
TRBJ2-5,TRBD2,once,TRBV7-2,TGTGCCAGCAGCTTAGCCCTAGCGGGGGGCAAAGAGACCCAGTACTTC,CASSLALAGGKETQYF